Presented here are 24 T cell receptor beta chains from one specimen sequenced in a study of cytomegalovirus exposure and HLA in healthy donors. Use of 60 Vbeta and 13 Jbeta primers characterized the PCR. Libraries were prepared by immunoSEQ multiplex PCR; TCRdb keeps only in-frame clonotypes and omits some of them. Of about 32,000 clones detected, approximately 82% appear once; the ten largest clones hold around 3.6%. Material: PBMCs. These receptor sequences come from a woman between 18 and 30 years old in good health and CMV-seronegative.

The V and J genes are TRBV5-6 and TRBJ2-5; no reliable D call. The last part of the DNA fits TRBJ2-7 better; the J call may be wrong. The length of the CDR3 is 14 residues. Germline lookup yields CDR1 SGHDT and CDR2 YYEEEE. The CDR3 nucleotides are TGTGCCAGCAGCTTGTCCCCGAGTCTGTACGAGCAGTACTTC. The encoded protein is CASSLSPSLYEQYF.

V and J are TRBV5-1 and TRBJ2-6; D is unresolved. V shed 0 bases and J shed 0 bases, with 7 bases lying between them. Germline-derived CDR1 and CDR2 are SGHRS and YFSETQ. CDR3 length: 16 amino acids. The CDR3 sequence is CASSLAESSGANVLTF. The CDR3 region has the DNA TGCGCCAGCAGCTTGGCAGAAAGCTCTGGGGCCAACGTCCTGACTTTC.

This clone was observed a single time. This chain connects TRBV11-2 to TRBJ2-1, with D possibly matching TRBD2 (6 bases). V dropped 5 bases and J dropped 4 bases, with 15 bases sitting between them. From germline, CDR1 is SGHAT and CDR2 FQNNGV. The CDR3 runs 15 residues. The CDR3 bases are TGTGCCAGCAGCACCCAGGGACTCGAATACAATGAGCAGTTCTTC. It specifies CASSTQGLEYNEQFF.

V is TRBV6-5 and J is TRBJ1-1; TRBD1 is a possible D gene (5 bases). CDR1 MNHEY and CDR2 SVGAGI come from the germline V gene. The V and J ends lost 7 bases and 4 bases respectively, with 16 bases between them. The CDR3 has 14 amino acids. CDR3 region: CASTEMGRGTEAFF. In nucleotides, the CDR3 is TGTGCCAGCACCGAGATGGGGCGCGGCACTGAAGCTTTCTTT.

J is TRBJ2-7 and V is TRBV11-2; TRBD2 agrees at 11 bases. The CDR3 consists of 14 residues. Germline V gives CDR1 SGHAT, CDR2 FQNNGV. The V and J ends lost 1 base and 12 bases, in that order; junction bases with no gene match: 8. The CDR3 is CASSLVLAGGSRYF. The CDR3 DNA reads as TGTGCCAGCAGCTTAGTTCTAGCGGGAGGCTCCAGGTACTTC.

V and J are TRBV11-3 and TRBJ2-7, with D possibly being TRBD2 (6 bases). CDR3 length: 14 amino acids. V lost 5 bases, J lost 2 bases, and 13 bases lay in between. Germline V gene sequence: CDR1 SGHNT, CDR2 YENEEA. The CDR3 nucleotides read TGTGCCAGCAGCCCGGACGGAGGGACCTACGAGCAGTACTTC. Protein product: CASSPDGGTYEQYF.

The rearrangement joins TRBV5-4 to TRBJ1-2, with 10 positions matching TRBD1. Germline V gives CDR1 SGHNT, CDR2 YYREEE (reference sequence). CDR3 length: 16 amino acids. V shed 0 bases, J shed 4 bases, and the junction held 6 bases outside the gene matches. The CDR3 nucleotides read TGTGCCAGCAGCTTGGAGACAGGGGGCATTGGCTATGGCTACACCTTC. Residues: CASSLETGGIGYGYTF.

The chain links TRBV4-3 to TRBJ1-1; D may be TRBD1 (5 bases). V was shortened by 4 bases and J by 4 bases, with 16 bases between the two germline ends. Germline V gene sequence: CDR1 LGHNA, CDR2 YSLEER. The CDR3 spans 15 residues. CDR3 in DNA: TGCGCCAGCAGCCCCGGGGGGGGTGTGTTCACTGAAGCTTTCTTT. Translation gives CASSPGGGVFTEAFF.

The table lists this clone with a few counts. The CDR3 bases are TGTGCCAGCGGACAGGGACTTCGAGAGACCCAGTACTTC. As protein: CASGQGLRETQYF. V gene TRBV6-1 combines with J gene TRBJ2-5; 8 bases fit TRBD1. The CDR3 is made up of 13 amino acids. V shed 8 bases and J 4 bases; nucleotides not matched to a gene: 6. Germline lookup yields CDR1 MNHNS and CDR2 SASEGT.

This chain joins TRBV19 and TRBJ1-5; 7 bases are a match to TRBD1. This CDR3 spans 13 amino acids. Germline V lookup: CDR1 LNHDA, CDR2 SQIVND (reference sequence). The V gene end was trimmed by 6 bases and the J gene end by 5 bases; junction bases not matched to a gene: 4. For the CDR3, the DNA is TGTGCCAGTAGCGGGCAGGGGGATCAGCCCCAGCATTTT. This encodes CASSGQGDQPQHF.

This clone turned up a few times. The gene calls are TRBV25-1 and TRBJ1-4; D might be TRBD1 (6 bases). CDR1 is MGHDK and CDR2 is SYGVNS in the germline V gene. This CDR3 is built from 17 residues. Deletions cut 6 bases from V and 0 bases from J, with 17 bases between. The CDR3 DNA sequence: TGTGCCAGCAGCCATAACGTGGCAGGGGCAACTAATGAAAAACTGTTTTTT. Its protein is CASSHNVAGATNEKLFF.

The chain uses TRBV25-1 and TRBJ1-2, with 9 bases identical to TRBD1. V trimming: 2 bases; J trimming: 4 bases; junction bases outside the gene matches: 8. The V gene's germline CDR1 is MGHDK and CDR2 SYGVNS. This CDR3 region has 16 residues. CDR3 loop: CASSERTGGWGYGYTF. DNA for the CDR3: TGTGCCAGCAGTGAACGAACAGGGGGCTGGGGCTATGGCTACACCTTC.

J is TRBJ2-1 and V is TRBV6-5, with TRBD1 identical over 8 bases. Germline V gene data show CDR1 as MNHEY and CDR2 as SVGAGI. Trimming removed 2 bases from V and 6 bases from J; junction bases left unmatched: 6. The CDR3 has 15 residues. This CDR3 reads CASSYAFGQGNEQFF. CDR3 in DNA: TGTGCCAGCAGTTACGCCTTTGGACAGGGCAATGAGCAGTTCTTC.

The chain couples TRBV7-2 to TRBJ2-1, with D perhaps matching TRBD2 (5 bases). Germline loops: CDR1 SGHTA, CDR2 FQGNSA. The CDR3 contains 15 residues. The germline V and J ends were trimmed by 4 bases and 7 bases, with 17 bases remaining between them. The CDR3 region has the DNA TGTGCCAGCAGCTACGACCCGGAGTCGGGGAATGAGCAGTTCTTC. Translated, it gives CASSYDPESGNEQFF. The whole variable domain, filled in from reference TRBV7-2 and TRBJ2-1, reads GAGVSQSPSNKVTEKGKDVELRCDPISGHTALYWYRQSLGQGLEFLIYFQGNSAPDKSGLPSDRFSAERTGGSVSTLTIQRTQQEDSAVYLCASSYDPESGNEQFFGPGTRLTVL.

The V and J genes are TRBV5-1 and TRBJ1-1; tentative D call: TRBD1 (6 bases). The CDR3 loop spans 16 amino acids. Germline CDR1 reads SGHRS; CDR2 reads YFSETQ. V shed 5 bases and J shed 3 bases, with 20 bases lying between them. CDR3 nucleotide sequence: TGCGCCAGCAGACCTTCCACAGGGATGAAGCACACTGAAGCTTTCTTT. This encodes CASRPSTGMKHTEAFF.

The chain couples TRBV7-9 to TRBJ1-1; 10 bases are a match to TRBD1. In germline, CDR1 is SEHNR, CDR2 FQNEAQ (reference sequence). V was clipped by 1 base and J by 3 bases; unmatched bases: 5. The CDR3 has 16 amino acids. The DNA of the CDR3 is TGTGCCAGCAGCTTAGGAGACAGGGGGCTGGACACTGAAGCTTTCTTT. Translation: CASSLGDRGLDTEAFF.

This chain joins TRBV10-3 and TRBJ1-1, with D maybe TRBD1 (5 bases). This CDR3 is built from 12 residues. The ends were cut back, 2 bases at V and 9 bases at J, with 10 bases in the middle. Germline CDR1 reads ENHRY; CDR2 reads SYGVKD. The CDR3 spells CAISEDSYKAFF. Here the CDR3 DNA reads TGTGCCATCAGTGAGGACAGTTATAAAGCTTTCTTT.

This CDR3 is CASRGPLTDTQYF. DNA of the CDR3: TGTGCCAGTAGAGGGCCTCTCACAGATACGCAGTATTTT. V usage is TRBV6-1 and J usage is TRBJ2-3, with D tentatively TRBD2 (5 bases). Germline V CDR1 and CDR2: MNHNS, SASEGT. V lost 9 bases to trimming and J lost 2 bases, with 12 bases between them. This CDR3 has 13 residues.

The rearrangement uses TRBV5-6 and TRBJ2-7; TRBD1 is a possible D gene (5 bases). Trimming stripped 4 bases from V and 8 bases from J, with 13 bases between. The germline CDR1 and CDR2 sequences are SGHDT and YYEEEE. This CDR3 spans 12 amino acids. The CDR3, as DNA: TGTGCCAGCAGCGACGCTTACAGGAAGCAGTACTTC. Amino acid sequence: CASSDAYRKQYF.

The gene calls are TRBV19 and TRBJ1-4; TRBD1 agrees at 8 bases. This CDR3 is built from 14 residues. The germline V gene has CDR1 LNHDA and CDR2 SQIVND (reference sequence). The trim removed 9 bases at V and 14 bases at J, leaving 17 bases unmatched. CDR3 nucleotides: TGTGCCAGCCTTGAACGGACAGGGAACTTGGGGCTGTTTTTT. This translates into CASLERTGNLGLFF.

CDR3 loop: CASSYGRAGELFF. DNA of the CDR3: TGTGCCAGCAGTTACGGGCGGGCCGGGGAGCTGTTTTTT. The chain links TRBV6-5 to TRBJ2-2; TRBD2 might be the D (5 bases). The CDR3 sequence is 13 residues long. Trimming removed 2 bases from V and 6 bases from J, with 7 bases in between. CDR1 and CDR2 from the germline V gene are MNHEY and SVGAGI.

The chain uses TRBV7-9 and TRBJ1-1; TRBD1 agrees at 7 bases. The germline gives CDR1 SEHNR, CDR2 FQNEAQ (reference sequence). The CDR3 loop spans 16 amino acids. V shed 5 bases and J 7 bases; nucleotides not matched to a gene: 16. CDR3 region: CASSPYHAGGTVEAFF. CDR3 coding DNA: TGTGCCAGCAGCCCATACCACGCGGGAGGGACAGTTGAAGCTTTCTTT.

V and J are TRBV18 and TRBJ2-3, with 8 bases identical to TRBD1. Unmatched junction bases numbered 1, after V lost 2 bases and J lost 0 bases. The CDR3 has 15 amino acids. CDR1 and CDR2 from the germline V gene are KGHSH and LQKENI. CDR3 protein: CASSPRTGSTDTQYF. In nucleotides, the CDR3 is TGTGCCAGCTCACCAAGGACAGGGAGCACAGATACGCAGTATTTT.

The V call is TRBV30, the J call TRBJ1-3, with TRBD1 as a possible D gene (6 bases). V was pared by 4 bases and J by 3 bases, with 13 bases between. This CDR3 comprises 14 residues. From germline, CDR1 is GTSNPN and CDR2 SVGIG (reference sequence). CDR3 in amino acids: CAWKGHKLGNTIYF. The CDR3 DNA follows: TGTGCCTGGAAGGGACACAAACTTGGAAACACCATATATTTT.